The 12 T cell receptor beta chains in this list originate from one sample, sequenced in a study of blood T cell repertoires in COVID-19 (dated by TCRdb to 2020 to 2022). The library came from the immunoSEQ multiplex PCR assay. Held by TCRdb, this immuneACCESS table contains in-frame sequences only and omits some clones. Under half of the omission traces to an unresolved V gene where checked; the cause of the rest is unknown. This sample lists under 300,000 clones; just under 90% were detected once. The ten largest clones represent 3.7% of the sample. The sequenced sample consisted of peripheral blood. Source of these receptors: a woman in her 40s with acute or convalescent COVID-19.

V gene TRBV4-1 combines with J gene TRBJ2-5, with 10 bases fitting TRBD2. CDR1 MGHRA and CDR2 YSYEKL come from the germline V gene. The CDR3 has 17 residues. The V segment lost 0 bases and the J segment 5 bases; nucleotides outside the gene matches: 9. The DNA of the CDR3 is TGCGCCAGCAGCCAAGAGACAGCGGGGGGGCTGTGGGAGACCCAGTACTTC. Encoded protein: CASSQETAGGLWETQYF.

The chain employs TRBV9 and TRBJ2-3; tentative D call: TRBD2 (6 bases). The CDR3 extends over 14 amino acids. Germline assignment: CDR1 SGDLS and CDR2 YYNGEE. V lost 1 base to trimming and J lost 6 bases, with 12 bases between them. Here the CDR3 reads CASSVRGTYDTQYF. The CDR3 DNA follows: TGTGCCAGCAGCGTACGGGGGACTTATGATACGCAGTATTTT.

J is TRBJ1-1 and V is TRBV19, with D unclear. The length of the CDR3 is 15 residues. CDR1 and CDR2 from the germline V gene are LNHDA and SQIVND (reference sequence). The V and J ends lost 3 bases and 0 bases respectively, with 11 bases between them. The chain's CDR3 is CASSIWRAMNTEAFF. In nucleotides, the CDR3 is TGTGCCAGTAGTATTTGGAGGGCCATGAACACTGAAGCTTTCTTT.

This clone occurred once. The gene calls are TRBV7-2 and TRBJ1-5; 8 nucleotides match TRBD1. CDR3 length: 15 residues. J gave up 7 bases and V 5 bases, and 10 bases lay outside the gene matches. Germline V lookup: CDR1 SGHTA, CDR2 FQGNSA. This CDR3 reads CASSRGQGTGQPQHF. The CDR3 DNA is TGTGCCAGCAGCAGAGGACAGGGTACGGGACAGCCCCAGCATTTT.

The V call is TRBV18, the J call TRBJ2-1, with 7 bases aligning to TRBD1. Germline CDR1 and CDR2: KGHSH and LQKENI. Losses at the gene ends were 0 bases for V and 4 bases for J; bases not matched to a gene: 0. CDR3 length: 14 amino acids. The CDR3 nucleotides are TGTGCCAGCTCACCACCGGACAGGTACAATGAGCAGTTCTTC. It encodes CASSPPDRYNEQFF. Complete variable domain (other parts from reference TRBV18 and TRBJ2-1): NAGVMQNPRHLVRRRGQEARLRCSPMKGHSHVYWYRQLPEEGLKFMVYLQKENIIDESGMPKERFSAEFPKEGPSILRIQQVVRGDSAAYFCASSPPDRYNEQFFGPGTRLTVL.

The V and J genes are TRBV29-1 and TRBJ1-1, with 7 bases fitting TRBD1. The CDR3 sequence is 13 residues long. V dropped 4 bases and J dropped 0; count of bases not matched to a gene: 2. Germline loops: CDR1 SQVTM, CDR2 ANQGSEA. The CDR3 DNA reads TGCAGCGTTGGGGACAGCCTGAACACTGAAGCTTTCTTT. Residues: CSVGDSLNTEAFF.

The CDR3 bases are TGCGCCAGCAGCTTTTATGGGGGGGCAGGCACTGAAGCTTTCTTT. It encodes CASSFYGGAGTEAFF. V is TRBV5-1 and J is TRBJ1-1; D might be TRBD1 (6 bases). The CDR3 sequence is 15 residues long. CDR1 SGHRS and CDR2 YFSETQ come from the germline V gene. V gave up 2 bases and J gave up 4 bases, with 15 bases separating them.

The J gene is TRBJ2-5, the V gene TRBV4-2, with 13 bases fitting TRBD2. This CDR3 comprises 15 residues. The ends lost 1 base at V and 4 bases at J; junction bases unmatched: 0. CDR1 and CDR2 from the germline V gene are LGHNA and YNFKEQ. CDR3 loop: CASSQGLAGGETQYF. DNA for the CDR3: TGTGCCAGCAGCCAAGGACTAGCGGGGGGAGAGACCCAGTACTTC.

In DNA form, the CDR3 reads TGTGCCAGCAGCCGGGGACAGGGTCCAACTAATGAAAAACTGTTTTTT. It yields the protein CASSRGQGPTNEKLFF. The rearrangement joins TRBV3-1 (or the pseudogene TRBV3-2) to TRBJ1-4; the match to TRBD1 covers 9 bases. V was pared by 4 bases and J by 0 bases, with 3 bases of the junction left unmatched. The germline gives CDR1 LGHDT, CDR2 YNNKEL (reference sequence). CDR3 size: 16 residues.

This chain joins TRBV7-2 and TRBJ2-2, with 8 bases aligning to TRBD1. Germline CDR1 SGHTA, CDR2 FQGNSA. Trimming took 1 base from V and 7 from J; bases not matched to a gene: 11. CDR3 size: 17 residues. Here the CDR3 DNA reads TGTGCCAGCAGCTTAGTGAGGTTGGCAGGGGGCCTCGGGGAGCTGTTTTTT. Translated: CASSLVRLAGGLGELFF.

This CDR3 reads CASSLGRALSNEKLFF. In nucleotides, the CDR3 is TGCGCCAGCAGCTTGGGCAGGGCCCTATCAAATGAAAAACTGTTTTTT. The chain combines TRBV5-1 with TRBJ1-4, with TRBD1 as a possible D gene (5 bases). Between the trimmed V and J ends, which lost 0 bases and 5 bases, there was a span of 14 bases. Germline CDR1 SGHRS, CDR2 YFSETQ. There are 16 residues in the CDR3.

The J gene is TRBJ1-1, the V gene TRBV9; a weak D match, TRBD1 (5 bases). V was cut by 0 bases and J by 0 bases, with 15 bases left in between. Germline V gene data show CDR1 as SGDLS and CDR2 as YYNGEE. This CDR3 comprises 17 residues. CDR3 sequence (DNA): TGTGCCAGCAGCGTAGATGGGGGGTCGAGGATGAACACTGAAGCTTTCTTT. It specifies CASSVDGGSRMNTEAFF.